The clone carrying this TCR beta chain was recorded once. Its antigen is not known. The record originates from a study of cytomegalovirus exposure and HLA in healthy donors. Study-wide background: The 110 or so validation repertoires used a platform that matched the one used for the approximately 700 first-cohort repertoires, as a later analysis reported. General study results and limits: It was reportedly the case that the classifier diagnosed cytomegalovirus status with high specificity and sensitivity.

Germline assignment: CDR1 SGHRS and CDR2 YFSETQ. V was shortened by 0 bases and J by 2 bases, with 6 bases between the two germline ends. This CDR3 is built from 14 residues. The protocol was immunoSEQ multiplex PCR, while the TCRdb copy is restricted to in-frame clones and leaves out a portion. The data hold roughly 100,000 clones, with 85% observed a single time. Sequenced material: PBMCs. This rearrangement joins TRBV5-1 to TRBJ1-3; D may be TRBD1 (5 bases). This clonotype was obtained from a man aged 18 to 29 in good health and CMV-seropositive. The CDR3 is CASSLVGAGNTIYF. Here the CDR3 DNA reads TGCGCCAGCAGCTTGGTAGGGGCTGGAAACACCATATATTTT.